This T cell receptor beta chain was found in a study of blood T cell repertoires in COVID-19. The CDR3 runs to 12 residues. The V end was cut by 3 bases, the J end by 4 bases, with 6 bases between. Generated by immunoSEQ multiplex PCR, the TCRdb table keeps only in-frame clones and is missing some. The table has about 170,000 clones, approximately 84% seen once. The rearrangement links TRBV12-3 or TRBV12-4 to TRBJ1-2, with D hard to call. Sequenced material: peripheral blood. The source is a woman older than 75 with COVID-19, enrolled during active disease. This CDR3 reads CASSLGFYGYTF. The CDR3, as DNA: TGTGCCAGCAGTTTGGGCTTCTATGGCTACACCTTC.